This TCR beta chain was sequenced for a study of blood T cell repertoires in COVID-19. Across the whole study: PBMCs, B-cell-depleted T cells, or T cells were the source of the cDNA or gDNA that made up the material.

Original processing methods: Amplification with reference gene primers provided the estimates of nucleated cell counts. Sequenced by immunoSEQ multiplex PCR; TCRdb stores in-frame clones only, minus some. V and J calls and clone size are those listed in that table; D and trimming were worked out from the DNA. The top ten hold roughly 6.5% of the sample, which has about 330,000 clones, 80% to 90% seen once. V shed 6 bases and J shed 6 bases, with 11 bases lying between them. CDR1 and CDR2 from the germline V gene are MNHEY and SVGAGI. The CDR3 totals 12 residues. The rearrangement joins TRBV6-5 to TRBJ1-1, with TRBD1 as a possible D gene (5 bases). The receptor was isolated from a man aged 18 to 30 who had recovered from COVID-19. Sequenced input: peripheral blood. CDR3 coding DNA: TGTGCCAGCAGCCGGGGGGGGGCTGAAGCTTTCTTT. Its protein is CASSRGGAEAFF.